Below are 19 T cell receptor beta chains sequenced from a single sample in a study of blood T cell repertoires in COVID-19. The table came from immunoSEQ multiplex PCR; TCRdb's copy has only in-frame clones and leaves some out. The sample shows some 250,000 clones, around nine tenths of them seen only once. Sequenced material: peripheral blood. The receptors were sampled from a woman aged 40 to 49 who had recovered from COVID-19.

This chain uses TRBV27 with TRBJ2-2; 8 positions agree with TRBD2. The CDR3 has 14 residues. Looked up from germline, CDR1 is MNHEY and CDR2 is SMNVEV (reference sequence). Trimming cost V 7 bases and J 4 bases; bases outside gene matches: 5. CDR3 sequence (DNA): TGTGCCAGCACCAGGGCGGGAGGCACCGGGGAGCTGTTTTTT. This encodes CASTRAGGTGELFF.

As DNA, the CDR3 is TGTGCCATCAGTGAGGGAGGCTACGAGCAGTACTTC. Amino acids: CAISEGGYEQYF. The chain joins TRBV10-3 to TRBJ2-7; D possibly corresponds to TRBD2 (5 bases). CDR1 and CDR2 from the germline V gene are ENHRY and SYGVKD. V lost 2 bases, J lost 3 bases, and 5 bases lay in between. This CDR3 comprises 12 residues.

This chain connects TRBV24-1 to TRBJ2-1; D is unresolved. Per the germline V gene, CDR1 is KGHDR and CDR2 is SFDVKD. The V gene lost 2 bases and the J gene lost 0 bases, with 7 bases spanning the gap. This CDR3 has 15 residues. CDR3: CATSDSRGSYNEQFF. DNA of the CDR3: TGTGCCACCAGTGATTCTCGCGGCTCCTACAATGAGCAGTTCTTC.

Here the CDR3 reads CASSGDSPRSPFF. The CDR3 coding sequence is TGTGCCAGCAGCGGGGACAGCCCCCGGAGTCCGTTTTTT. This chain uses TRBV2 with TRBJ2-2; 7 bases line up with TRBD1. CDR3 length: 13 residues. Germline V gene lookup returns CDR1 SNHLY and CDR2 FYNNEI. V lost 6 bases, J lost 16 bases, and 14 bases stayed unmatched.

The chain has TRBV5-1 and TRBJ1-2, with D tentatively TRBD1 (5 bases). This CDR3 spans 20 amino acids. The germline V gene has CDR1 SGHRS and CDR2 YFSETQ. With 0 bases removed from V and 4 bases from J, the gap between germline ends came to 28 bases. CDR3: CASSLGSRGGKTQAAYGYTF. The CDR3 bases are TGCGCCAGCAGCTTGGGGAGTCGTGGGGGGAAGACCCAGGCCGCCTATGGCTACACCTTC.

The V gene is TRBV7-2, the J gene TRBJ1-2, with D unresolved. Trimming removed 5 bases from V and 5 bases from J, with 12 bases in between. This CDR3 comprises 13 residues. Germline-derived CDR1 and CDR2 are SGHTA and FQGNSA. Written as DNA, the CDR3 is TGTGCCAGCAGCCCCGACTGGGTTTATGGCTACACCTTC. Amino acids: CASSPDWVYGYTF.

This chain joins TRBV6-5 and TRBJ2-7; 9 bases map to TRBD1. The CDR3 is 15 residues long. The V gene end was trimmed by 2 bases and the J gene end by 4 bases; junction bases not matched to a gene: 6. Germline V gene sequence: CDR1 MNHEY, CDR2 SVGAGI. CDR3 protein: CASSYPGTGPYEQYF. The CDR3 DNA reads as TGTGCCAGCAGTTACCCCGGGACAGGGCCTTACGAGCAGTACTTC.

The chain uses TRBV9 and TRBJ2-7; TRBD2 matches at 10 bases. The V gene end was trimmed by 2 bases and the J gene end by 4 bases; junction bases not matched to a gene: 3. Germline V gene data show CDR1 as SGDLS and CDR2 as YYNGEE. The CDR3 has 14 amino acids. CDR3 residues: CASSVASGSYEQYF. The CDR3 DNA follows: TGTGCCAGCAGCGTTGCTAGCGGGAGTTACGAGCAGTACTTC.

The rearrangement joins TRBV18 to TRBJ2-2, with D tentatively TRBD1 (5 bases). Looked up from germline, CDR1 is KGHSH and CDR2 is LQKENI. The V end lost 1 base, the J end lost 3 bases, and 21 bases lay between the germline ends. The CDR3 is 19 amino acids. CDR3 protein: CASSPRPQGSRPDTGELFF. The CDR3 DNA follows: TGTGCCAGCTCACCACGGCCCCAGGGATCTCGACCGGACACCGGGGAGCTGTTTTTT.

J is TRBJ2-1 and V is TRBV6-4, with D perhaps TRBD1 (5 bases). The CDR3 is 18 residues long. Trimming pared 0 bases from V and 0 bases from J, leaving 15 bases between. Germline V gives CDR1 MRHNA, CDR2 SNTAGT. The CDR3 reads CASSDSRQPRSSYNEQFF. The CDR3 nucleotides read TGTGCCAGCAGTGACTCGCGACAGCCCAGGAGCTCCTACAATGAGCAGTTCTTC.

This clone was recorded only once. This chain uses TRBV25-1 with TRBJ2-1, with D possibly being TRBD2 (6 bases). Germline V gives CDR1 MGHDK, CDR2 SYGVNS. The CDR3 runs 13 residues. V was trimmed by 2 bases and J by 9 bases, leaving 11 bases between them. The CDR3 loop is CASSEPVGGEQFF. In DNA form, the CDR3 reads TGTGCCAGCAGTGAACCTGTGGGGGGTGAGCAGTTCTTC.

The V and J genes are TRBV12-3 or TRBV12-4 and TRBJ2-3; D is possibly TRBD2 (6 bases). This CDR3 region has 13 residues. The V end lost 7 bases, the J end lost 4 bases, and 12 bases lay between the germline ends. This CDR3 reads CASMAGGADTQYF. CDR3 coding DNA: TGTGCCAGCATGGCCGGGGGTGCAGATACGCAGTATTTT.

This rearrangement joins TRBV5-3 to TRBJ2-2; 7 positions match TRBD2. TRBV5-3 is an open reading frame whose function is uncertain. This CDR3 comprises 12 residues. Trimming cost V 10 bases and J 6 bases; bases outside gene matches: 6. CDR3 loop: CAVTTSAGELFF. CDR3 DNA: TGTGCCGTGACCACTAGCGCCGGGGAGCTGTTTTTT.

The chain is built from TRBV4-1 and TRBJ1-1; 8 bases line up with TRBD1. Trimming cost V 5 bases and J 4 bases; bases outside gene matches: 3. Looked up from germline, CDR1 is MGHRA and CDR2 is YSYEKL. CDR3 length: 13 residues. The CDR3 DNA follows: TGCGCCAGCAGCACCAGGGGGCGCACTGAAGCTTTCTTT. Amino acids: CASSTRGRTEAFF.

A note on this clone: Distinct nucleotide sequences in the sample also encode this CDR3. J is TRBJ2-7 and V is TRBV5-1, with a possible D match to TRBD1 (5 bases). The V end lost 4 bases, the J end lost 2 bases, and 10 bases lay between the germline ends. Germline CDR1 and CDR2: SGHRS and YFSETQ. The CDR3 loop spans 13 amino acids. CDR3 sequence reads: CASSLDSPYEQYF. DNA for the CDR3: TGCGCCAGCAGCCTTGACAGCCCCTACGAGCAGTACTTC.

V usage is TRBV7-8 and J usage is TRBJ1-2, with TRBD1 matching over 9 bases. V gave up 5 bases and J gave up 4 bases; unmatched junction bases: 8. The CDR3 has 15 residues. CDR1 is SGHVS, CDR2 FQNEAQ, per germline. CDR3 nucleotides: TGTGCCAGCAGCACGGGGACAGGGAAGGCCTATGGCTACACCTTC. Protein sequence: CASSTGTGKAYGYTF.

The rearrangement joins TRBV18 to TRBJ1-6; 8 positions agree with TRBD1. J was trimmed by 10 bases and V by 2 bases; bases with no gene match: 7. This CDR3 has 15 residues. CDR1 KGHSH and CDR2 LQKENI come from the germline V gene. This chain's CDR3 is CASSPTGQEGSPLHF. Written as DNA, the CDR3 is TGTGCCAGCTCACCAACGGGACAGGAAGGCTCACCCCTCCACTTT.

This clone was detected only once. The chain uses TRBV25-1 and TRBJ2-1; TRBD1 matches at 12 bases. J was trimmed by 8 bases and V by 4 bases; bases with no gene match: 6. The CDR3 is 15 residues long. Germline-derived CDR1 and CDR2 are MGHDK and SYGVNS. CDR3 sequence: CASSVGTGGIHEQFF. CDR3 sequence (DNA): TGTGCCAGCAGTGTCGGGACAGGGGGCATCCATGAGCAGTTCTTC.

V gene TRBV18 combines with J gene TRBJ2-1, with no clear D. Germline V gives CDR1 KGHSH, CDR2 LQKENI. The germline V and J ends were trimmed by 2 bases and 2 bases, with 7 bases remaining between them. The CDR3 totals 14 residues. CDR3 residues: CASSPGLPYNEQFF. CDR3 DNA: TGTGCCAGCTCACCAGGCCTTCCCTACAATGAGCAGTTCTTC.